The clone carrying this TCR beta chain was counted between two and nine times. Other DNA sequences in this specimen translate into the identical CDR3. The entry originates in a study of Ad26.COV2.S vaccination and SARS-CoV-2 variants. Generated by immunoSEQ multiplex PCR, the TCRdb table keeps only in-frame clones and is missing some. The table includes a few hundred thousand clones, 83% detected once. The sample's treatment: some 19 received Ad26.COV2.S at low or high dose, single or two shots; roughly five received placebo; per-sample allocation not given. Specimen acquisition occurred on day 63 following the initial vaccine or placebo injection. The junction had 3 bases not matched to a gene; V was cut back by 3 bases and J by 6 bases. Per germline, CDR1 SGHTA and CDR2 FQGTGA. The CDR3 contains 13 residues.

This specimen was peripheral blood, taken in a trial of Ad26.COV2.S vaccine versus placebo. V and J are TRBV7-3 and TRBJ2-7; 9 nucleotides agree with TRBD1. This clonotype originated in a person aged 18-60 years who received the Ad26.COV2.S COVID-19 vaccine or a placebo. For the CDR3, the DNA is TGTGCCAGCAGCTTTGGACAGGGGAGCGAGCAGTACTTC. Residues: CASSFGQGSEQYF.